What follows is one TCR beta chain and its context. What it binds is unknown. Germline-derived CDR1 and CDR2 are DFQATT and SNEGSKA (reference sequence). The CDR3 sequence is 12 residues long. V was trimmed by 0 bases and J by 7 bases, leaving 9 bases between them. This specimen belongs to a study of healthy donors' naive CD4 and CD8 T cells. Study-level findings and limits: Bulk sequencing left alpha and beta chains unpaired. Reportedly, most V and J gene segments showed naive CD4+ versus CD8+ bias.

Naive CD4+ cells were sorted as CD4+CD8-CD45RO-CD45RA+; naive CD8+ as CD8+CD4-CD45RA+CD27bright. TCR libraries were built from about 500 ng of total RNA by linear amplification. Original data processing: Sequencing covered 70,000 to 95,000 rearranged alpha-chain transcripts across five or six healthy donors. Each CDR3 protein is one row after TCRdb ran MiXCR on the reads. The V and J calls follow TCRdb's processing rather than the paper's. The sample shows 150,000 to 200,000 distinct CDR3 sequences, over 60% of them seen only once. The receptor was isolated from a pool of human donors in good health; the sample pools cells from several healthy donors. The genes are TRBV20-1 and TRBJ1-1; D is perhaps TRBD1 (5 bases). The specimen sequenced was naive CD4+ and CD8+ T cells sorted from blood, pooled from several donors. The CDR3 bases are TGCAGTGCTAGAGAGGGTGGACATGAAGCTTTCTTT. Encoded protein: CSAREGGHEAFF.